Listed below are T cell receptor beta chains from one sample, sequenced in a study of shared clonotypes between healthy human individuals. Measured with immunoSEQ multiplex PCR; TCRdb has only the in-frame clones, and not every one. This table has about 1 million clones, approximately 76% appearing once. Sequences were obtained from memory CD4+ T cells sorted from blood. Receptors were obtained from a man between 18 and 35 years old in good health. Each CDR3 is given with its conserved first and last residue. Fields, in order: D gene, J gene, V gene, clone size, CDR3 protein, CDR3 DNA. A D gene is named only where the DNA matches it firmly. Expanded clones are given a class, and other clones once, few, many or no size at all.

D: .
J: TRBJ1-3
V: TRBV25-1
size: .
CDR3: CASSEWAGGNTIYF
DNA: TGTGCCAGCAGTGAATGGGCAGGGGGAAACACCATATATTTT

D: .
J: TRBJ1-2
V: TRBV30
size: .
CDR3: CAWSQGTFGLGYTF
DNA: TGTGCCTGGAGTCAGGGGACATTTGGTTTGGGCTACACCTTC

D: TRBD2
J: TRBJ2-5
V: TRBV11-2
size: .
CDR3: CASSLVPAGGLKYF
DNA: TGTGCCAGCAGCTTAGTTCCAGCGGGGGGGCTAAAGTACTTC

D: .
J: TRBJ2-1
V: TRBV7-2
size: .
CDR3: CASSPLSFGAGGQFF
DNA: TGTGCCAGCAGCCCACTCTCATTCGGGGCCGGGGGGCAGTTCTTC

D: .
J: TRBJ1-1
V: TRBV5-1
size: .
CDR3: CASTPGAANTEAFF
DNA: TGCGCCAGCACCCCAGGGGCGGCGAACACTGAAGCTTTCTTT

D: .
J: TRBJ2-5
V: TRBV5-6
size: .
CDR3: CASSLQRNDQETQYF
DNA: TGTGCCAGCAGCTTGCAGCGAAACGACCAAGAGACCCAGTACTTC

D: .
J: TRBJ1-2
V: TRBV30
size: .
CDR3: CARTVGGTNYGYTF
DNA: TGTGCCCGGACAGTGGGGGGCACTAACTATGGCTACACCTTC

D: .
J: TRBJ1-2
V: TRBV30
size: .
CDR3: CAWSVRTPHGYTF
DNA: TGTGCCTGGAGTGTAAGAACCCCTCATGGCTACACCTTC

D: TRBD1
J: TRBJ1-5
V: TRBV7-2
size: .
CDR3: CASSLGQGANQPQHF
DNA: TGTGCCAGCAGCTTAGGACAGGGGGCCAATCAGCCCCAGCATTTT

D: TRBD1
J: TRBJ2-2
V: TRBV7-9
size: .
CDR3: CASSLTGVAGELFF
DNA: TGTGCCAGCAGCTTGACAGGGGTCGCCGGGGAGCTGTTTTTT

D: .
J: TRBJ2-7
V: TRBV7-2
size: .
CDR3: CASSLTGGGPYEQYF
DNA: TGTGCCAGCAGCCTCACAGGGGGAGGGCCCTACGAGCAGTACTTC

D: .
J: TRBJ2-1
V: TRBV7-3
size: .
CDR3: CASSSDGGRYNEQFF
DNA: TGTGCCAGCAGCTCCGACGGGGGCCGGTACAATGAGCAGTTCTTC

D: .
J: TRBJ2-3
V: TRBV7-9
size: .
CDR3: CASSLGAAMLNADTQYF
DNA: TGTGCCAGCAGCTTGGGGGCGGCTATGTTAAACGCAGATACGCAGTATTTT

D: .
J: TRBJ2-7
V: TRBV28
size: .
CDR3: CASSLGGWGEQYF
DNA: TGTGCCAGCAGTTTAGGGGGTTGGGGTGAGCAGTACTTC

D: .
J: TRBJ2-1
V: TRBV7-9
size: .
CDR3: CASSFKTEGKRNEQFF
DNA: TGTGCCAGCAGCTTTAAGACAGAGGGAAAAAGGAATGAGCAGTTCTTC

D: .
J: TRBJ2-5
V: TRBV5-1
size: .
CDR3: CASSLGAEETQYF
DNA: TGCGCCAGCAGCTTGGGGGCTGAAGAGACCCAGTACTTC

D: TRBD1
J: TRBJ1-6
V: TRBV6-1
size: .
CDR3: CAGRGQGGSPLHF
DNA: TGTGCCGGAAGGGGGCAGGGGGGATCACCCCTCCACTTT

D: TRBD1
J: TRBJ2-5
V: TRBV6-5
size: .
CDR3: CASSQSGGGGETQYF
DNA: TGTGCCAGCAGTCAATCAGGGGGCGGAGGGGAGACCCAGTACTTC

D: TRBD1
J: TRBJ2-6
V: TRBV9
size: .
CDR3: CASSAREQGYSGANVLTF
DNA: TGTGCCAGCAGCGCTAGGGAACAGGGGTACTCTGGGGCCAACGTCCTGACTTTC

D: TRBD1
J: TRBJ1-6
V: TRBV7-6
size: .
CDR3: CASSSGGTDNSPLHF
DNA: TGTGCCAGCAGCTCAGGAGGGACAGATAATTCACCCCTCCACTTT

D: .
J: TRBJ1-6
V: TRBV5-1
size: .
CDR3: CASSLEPLNSPLHF
DNA: TGCGCCAGCAGCTTGGAACCCCTAAATTCACCCCTCCACTTT

D: .
J: TRBJ1-4
V: TRBV19
size: many
CDR3: CASSIGPAGNEKLFF
DNA: TGTGCCAGTAGTATCGGGCCAGCGGGTAATGAAAAACTGTTTTTT

D: TRBD1
J: TRBJ2-3
V: TRBV6-5
size: .
CDR3: CASSSPGQGADTQYF
DNA: TGTGCCAGCAGTAGTCCGGGACAGGGGGCAGATACGCAGTATTTT

D: TRBD2
J: TRBJ2-5
V: TRBV6-5
size: once
CDR3: CASRRTSGGLETQYF
DNA: TGTGCCAGCAGAAGGACTAGCGGGGGGCTGGAGACCCAGTACTTC

D: TRBD1
J: TRBJ1-3
V: TRBV6-5
size: .
CDR3: CASSRTGSGNTIYF
DNA: TGTGCCAGCAGTCGGACAGGCTCTGGAAACACCATATATTTT

D: .
J: TRBJ2-7
V: TRBV4-3
size: .
CDR3: CASSQAKGNYYEQYF
DNA: TGCGCCAGCAGCCAAGCGAAAGGGAATTACTACGAGCAGTACTTC

D: TRBD2
J: TRBJ2-7
V: TRBV7-2
size: .
CDR3: CASSLGSGGAIYEQYF
DNA: TGTGCCAGCAGCTTAGGTAGCGGGGGGGCCATTTACGAGCAGTACTTC

D: TRBD1
J: TRBJ1-2
V: TRBV29-1
size: .
CDR3: CSVRTGKNYGYTF
DNA: TGCAGCGTTCGGACAGGGAAAAACTATGGCTACACCTTC

D: .
J: TRBJ1-5
V: TRBV4-1
size: once
CDR3: CASSQWGLEPQHF
DNA: TGCGCCAGCAGCCAATGGGGGCTTGAGCCCCAGCATTTT

D: TRBD1
J: TRBJ1-2
V: TRBV19
size: once
CDR3: CASSTSRTGISSNYGYTF
DNA: TGTGCCAGTAGTACCAGTCGGACAGGGATATCTTCTAACTATGGCTACACCTTC

D: .
J: TRBJ1-2
V: TRBV6-5
size: .
CDR3: CASSYSRHGYGYTF
DNA: TGTGCCAGCAGTTATTCTCGACACGGCTATGGCTACACCTTC

D: .
J: TRBJ1-6
V: TRBV4-3
size: .
CDR3: CASSQDGNSPLHF
DNA: TGCGCCAGCAGCCAAGATGGTAATTCACCCCTCCACTTT

D: TRBD2
J: TRBJ2-3
V: TRBV7-2
size: .
CDR3: CASSLAAGGPVDTQYF
DNA: TGTGCCAGCAGCTTAGCGGCGGGAGGGCCGGTAGATACGCAGTATTTT

D: TRBD2
J: TRBJ2-7
V: TRBV6-6
size: .
CDR3: CASRHIAGGREQYF
DNA: TGTGCCAGCAGACATATAGCGGGAGGGCGCGAGCAGTACTTC

D: TRBD1
J: TRBJ1-1
V: TRBV5-1
size: few
CDR3: CASSQPSDREAFF
DNA: TGCGCCAGCAGCCAACCCTCGGACAGGGAAGCTTTCTTT

D: .
J: TRBJ2-5
V: TRBV2
size: .
CDR3: CASSPSIGGRQETQYF
DNA: TGTGCCAGCAGTCCCTCCATCGGGGGCCGGCAAGAGACCCAGTACTTC

D: .
J: TRBJ1-2
V: TRBV6-1
size: .
CDR3: CASSEAWGRDYGYTF
DNA: TGTGCCAGCAGTGAAGCATGGGGGCGCGACTATGGCTACACCTTC